Included here is one T cell receptor (beta chain) sequence, with context. These data originate in a study of blood T cells in healthy people across ages. Each sample provided at least 5 micrograms of extracted total RNA. This CDR3 region has 15 residues. V was trimmed by 4 bases and J by 2 bases, leaving 14 bases between them. Germline assignment: CDR1 MGHRA and CDR2 YSYEKL. Primers used in a second PCR of about 6 to 11 cycles were a sample-barcoded 5' primer and a J-beta primer mix. TCRdb re-called the 5' RACE reads through MiXCR, storing one row per CDR3 protein. This sample has 1.5 million to 1.8 million distinct CDR3 sequences, with 42% found just once.

Input material: blood. The clonotype originates from a woman aged 18-30 years in good health. This rearrangement joins TRBV4-1 to TRBJ1-1; D is undetermined. The CDR3: CASSPVSDGNTEAFF. The CDR3 DNA is TGCGCCAGCAGCCCCGTTTCTGACGGCAACACTGAAGCTTTCTTT.